This T cell receptor (beta chain) was profiled in a study of blood T cell repertoires in COVID-19. Turning to the study itself: The cDNA or gDNA used as material had been derived from T cells, B-cell-depleted T cells, or PBMCs.

Participant reports of clinical history set cohort assignment. Germline lookup yields CDR1 LGHNA and CDR2 YNFKEQ. The length of the CDR3 is 13 residues. V lost 4 bases and J lost 5, with 12 bases in between. Original handling: It was from reference gene primer amplification that nucleated cell counts were estimated. Using immunoSEQ multiplex PCR, the repertoire was profiled, and TCRdb retains in-frame clones only, with some absent. The DNA was the basis for D and trimming; V, J and clone size are from that table. The sample has roughly 180,000 clones, about nine tenths seen once. This chain connects TRBV4-2 to TRBJ2-7, with D maybe TRBD2 (6 bases). The origin of this receptor is a woman in her twenties or thirties who had recovered from COVID-19. Sequencing was done on a sample of PBMCs or T cells enriched from blood (not recorded which). Written as DNA, the CDR3 is TGTGCCAGCAGCCCGCGGAGGGCAGACGAGCAGTACTTC. Amino acids: CASSPRRADEQYF.